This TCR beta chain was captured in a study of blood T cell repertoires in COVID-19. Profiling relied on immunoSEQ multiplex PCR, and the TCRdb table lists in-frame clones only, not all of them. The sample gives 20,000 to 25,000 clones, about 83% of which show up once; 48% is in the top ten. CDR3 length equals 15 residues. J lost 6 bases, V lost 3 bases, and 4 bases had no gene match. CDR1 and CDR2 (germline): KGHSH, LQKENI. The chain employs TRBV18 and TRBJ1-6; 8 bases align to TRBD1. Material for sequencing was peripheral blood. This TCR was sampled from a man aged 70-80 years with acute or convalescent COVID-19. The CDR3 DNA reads TGTGCCAGCTCACCGCCGGGACAGGCTAATTCACCCCTCCACTTT. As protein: CASSPPGQANSPLHF.